Below are 23 T cell receptor beta chains sequenced from a single sample in a study of CD8 T cells in Susac syndrome (dated by TCRdb to between 2018 and 2021). The receptor library was made with the immunoSEQ multiplex PCR assay. RNA was extracted using the RNeasy kit, and roughly 0.5 to 1 ug of the RNA was reverse transcribed with random hexamers. TCRdb's own reprocessing of the public reads used fastp at Q25 and MiXCR and kept productive beta chains. Every entry covers one CDR3 protein and lists the most common genes and DNA from its rows. The sample data list 100,000 to 150,000 distinct CDR3 sequences, and roughly 93% of these were observed just once. The ten biggest clones cover approximately 0.31% of the sample. The sample was CD8+ T cells from PBMCs. Receptor source: a human donor with multiple sclerosis.

The chain uses TRBV27 and TRBJ2-7, with D tentatively TRBD1 (5 bases). The V end was cut by 5 bases, the J end by 2 bases, with 13 bases between. The CDR3 sequence is 14 residues long. Germline CDR1 is MNHEY and CDR2 is SMNVEV (reference sequence). The CDR3: CASSPGALPYEQYV. DNA of the CDR3: TGTGCCAGCAGTCCTGGGGCCTTACCCTACGAGCAGTACGTC.

The chain recombines TRBV7-9 with TRBJ2-1; D unresolved. Deletions cut 2 bases from V and 5 bases from J, with 16 bases between. The CDR3 is 16 amino acids. In germline, CDR1 is SEHNR, CDR2 FQNEAQ (reference sequence). The DNA for the CDR3 is TGTGCCAGCAGCTTATTAGGTTTTGGCAGCCACAATGAGCAGTTCTTC. Its protein is CASSLLGFGSHNEQFF. Complete variable domain (other parts from reference TRBV7-9 and TRBJ2-1): DTGVSQNPRHKITKRGQNVTFRCDPISEHNRLYWYRQTLGQGPEFLTYFQNEAQLEKSRLLSDRFSAERPKGSFSTLEIQRTEQGDSAMYLCASSLLGFGSHNEQFFGPGTRLTVL.

The gene calls are TRBV6-5 and TRBJ2-5; no firm D call. From germline, CDR1 is MNHEY and CDR2 SVGAGI. The CDR3 is 12 amino acids. The V end was cut by 0 bases, the J end by 2 bases, with 1 base between. The CDR3 is CASSYSQETQYF. The CDR3, as DNA: TGTGCCAGCAGTTACTCTCAAGAGACCCAGTACTTC.

The rearrangement links TRBV5-6 to TRBJ1-2; D is ambiguous. This CDR3 is built from 15 residues. CDR1 is SGHDT and CDR2 is YYEEEE in the germline V gene. Trimming cost V 0 bases and J 4 bases, with 13 bases left between them. This CDR3 is CASSLVGVGSYGYTF. The DNA of the CDR3 is TGTGCCAGCAGCTTGGTTGGTGTGGGCAGCTATGGCTACACCTTC.

V gene TRBV9 combines with J gene TRBJ1-6, with a tentative D call TRBD1 (6 bases). CDR1 is SGDLS, CDR2 YYNGEE, per germline. The V gene lost 3 bases and the J gene lost 7 bases, with 14 bases spanning the gap. This CDR3 is built from 15 residues. As DNA, the CDR3 is TGTGCCAGCAGCGGGCGGGACAACCGCAATTCACCCCTCCACTTT. This encodes CASSGRDNRNSPLHF.

The rearrangement links TRBV5-1 to TRBJ2-1, with 16 bases that match TRBD2. V shed 4 bases and J 6 bases; nucleotides not matched to a gene: 7. CDR3 length: 17 amino acids. CDR1 SGHRS and CDR2 YFSETQ come from the germline V gene. CDR3 in DNA: TGCGCCAGCAGCCCTGGGACTAGCGGGAGGGCCGTCAATGAGCAGTTCTTC. This sequence encodes CASSPGTSGRAVNEQFF.

The rearrangement links TRBV28 to TRBJ1-4; possible D gene TRBD1, 6 bases. The V and J ends lost 5 bases and 7 bases respectively, with 20 bases between them. This CDR3 is 16 amino acids long. In germline, CDR1 is MDHEN, CDR2 SYDVKM. The CDR3 loop reads CASSPLGGAVGEKLFF. The CDR3 DNA reads as TGTGCCAGCAGTCCCCTGGGGGGGGCGGTCGGTGAAAAACTGTTTTTT.

V and J are TRBV29-1 and TRBJ2-7; 10 bases align to TRBD1. Per germline, CDR1 SQVTM and CDR2 ANQGSEA. CDR3 length: 14 amino acids. V lost 5 bases and J lost 3; bases outside the gene matches: 7. This CDR3 is CSVRQGAPYYEQYF. The CDR3 DNA is TGCAGCGTTCGACAGGGGGCCCCTTACTACGAGCAGTACTTC.

The gene calls are TRBV9 and TRBJ2-1; 11 nucleotides align to TRBD2. Per the germline V gene, CDR1 is SGDLS and CDR2 is YYNGEE. The CDR3 runs to 17 residues. V lost 2 bases, J lost 7 bases, and 11 bases stayed unmatched. CDR3 protein: CASSVPIAGGPRNEQFF. CDR3 DNA sequence: TGTGCCAGCAGCGTTCCGATAGCGGGGGGGCCTAGGAATGAGCAGTTCTTC.

The chain has TRBV6-5 and TRBJ1-4, with D uncertain. Trimming took off 4 bases at V and 4 bases at J, with 7 bases between the two ends. The CDR3 loop spans 13 amino acids. Germline assignment: CDR1 MNHEY and CDR2 SVGAGI. The CDR3 protein is CASSLGFNEKLFF. As DNA, the CDR3 is TGTGCCAGCAGTTTGGGTTTTAATGAAAAACTGTTTTTT.

For the CDR3, the DNA is TGTGCCAGCAGTTTCAAGTTTCGACACCTTCATCAGCCCCAGCATTTT. Translation: CASSFKFRHLHQPQHF. The chain recombines TRBV28 with TRBJ1-5; D uncertain. The V and J ends lost 3 bases and 5 bases respectively, with 17 bases between them. This CDR3 spans 16 amino acids. CDR1 is MDHEN and CDR2 is SYDVKM in the germline V gene.

The chain uses TRBV2 and TRBJ1-1; 10 bases match TRBD1. The trim removed 6 bases at V and 4 bases at J, leaving 8 bases unmatched. The CDR3 loop spans 15 amino acids. Germline CDR1 reads SNHLY; CDR2 reads FYNNEI. The CDR3 DNA reads as TGTGCCAGCAGAGAAATCGGACAGGGGGGCACTGAAGCTTTCTTT. Its protein is CASREIGQGGTEAFF.

The gene calls are TRBV7-9 and TRBJ1-1; 9 bases match TRBD1. The CDR3 spans 14 residues. The germline V gene encodes CDR1 SEHNR and CDR2 FQNEAQ (reference sequence). The trim removed 5 bases at V and 4 bases at J, leaving 5 bases unmatched. The CDR3 DNA reads as TGTGCCAGCAGCACAGGGGGCTCGGGCACTGAAGCTTTCTTT. It yields the protein CASSTGGSGTEAFF.

The chain is built from TRBV20-1 and TRBJ2-2; D unresolved. CDR1 DFQATT and CDR2 SNEGSKA come from the germline V gene (reference sequence). The CDR3 has 14 residues. V lost 5 bases to trimming and J lost 7 bases, with 17 bases between them. CDR3 DNA sequence: TGCAGTGCTCTAGGTGGCCAGTCTGACGGGGAGCTGTTTTTT. This codes for CSALGGQSDGELFF.

V usage is TRBV4-1 and J usage is TRBJ2-2; D uncertain. The CDR3 is 13 residues long. Germline V gene sequence: CDR1 MGHRA, CDR2 YSYEKL. Trimming stripped 4 bases from V and 7 bases from J, with 10 bases between. CDR3: CASSLAVGGELFF. DNA of the CDR3: TGCGCCAGCAGCCTAGCTGTGGGCGGGGAGCTGTTTTTT.

This chain links TRBV27 with TRBJ1-3; 9 nucleotides agree with TRBD1. Losses at the gene ends were 0 bases for V and 4 bases for J; bases not matched to a gene: 4. The germline CDR1 and CDR2 sequences are MNHEY and SMNVEV (reference sequence). The CDR3 is made up of 16 amino acids. This CDR3 reads CASSLSNRGPGNTIYF. CDR3 DNA sequence: TGTGCCAGCAGTTTATCAAACAGGGGGCCAGGAAACACCATATATTTT.

This clonotype was observed a single time. The chain links TRBV11-3 to TRBJ2-4; D unclear. Germline V gene lookup returns CDR1 SGHNT and CDR2 YENEEA. The CDR3 spans 13 residues. V shed 8 bases and J shed 4 bases, with 12 bases lying between them. In DNA form, the CDR3 reads TGTGCCAGCGCTGTCGCCAGAAAAAACATTCAGTACTTC. This encodes CASAVARKNIQYF.

This clonotype was counted between two and nine times. CDR3 nucleotides: TGTGCCAGCAGTTTGGGACCTGAAGCTTTCTTT. Translation: CASSLGPEAFF. The V gene is TRBV25-1, the J gene TRBJ1-1; perhaps TRBD1 as D (5 bases). Germline-derived CDR1 and CDR2 are MGHDK and SYGVNS. The length of the CDR3 is 11 residues. The V gene lost 5 bases and the J gene lost 6 bases, with 7 bases spanning the gap.

The genes are TRBV20-1 and TRBJ2-3; D might be TRBD2 (6 bases). The ends were cut back, 8 bases at V and 0 bases at J, with 15 bases in the middle. The V gene's germline CDR1 is DFQATT and CDR2 SNEGSKA (reference sequence). The CDR3 contains 14 residues. The CDR3: CSTHAGISTDTQYF. The CDR3 DNA reads TGCAGTACGCATGCGGGAATAAGCACAGATACGCAGTATTTT.

The chain is built from TRBV24-1 and TRBJ2-2; 8 bases are shared with TRBD1. Per germline, CDR1 KGHDR and CDR2 SFDVKD. Unmatched junction bases numbered 8, after V lost 0 bases and J lost 3 bases. This CDR3 spans 18 amino acids. Here the CDR3 DNA reads TGTGCCACCAGTGATTTGCCGTGGACAGGGCGGGACACCGGGGAGCTGTTTTTT. Translating it yields CATSDLPWTGRDTGELFF.

This sequence joins TRBV20-1 and TRBJ2-5, with D possibly TRBD2 on 6 matching bases. The germline V gene has CDR1 DFQATT and CDR2 SNEGSKA (reference sequence). The CDR3 totals 15 residues. V was clipped by 2 bases and J by 1 base, with 14 bases between them. The chain's CDR3 is CSARPKVGGQETQYF. The CDR3 bases are TGCAGTGCTAGACCTAAGGTGGGGGGCCAAGAGACCCAGTACTTC.

The chain uses TRBV19 and TRBJ2-1; D ambiguous. This CDR3 is built from 15 residues. Germline loops: CDR1 LNHDA, CDR2 SQIVND (reference sequence). Deletions cut 6 bases from V and 0 bases from J, with 12 bases between. As DNA, the CDR3 is TGTGCCAGTAGGCGTGGCAGCAGCTCCTACAATGAGCAGTTCTTC. Amino acids: CASRRGSSSYNEQFF.

The chain couples TRBV12-3 or TRBV12-4 to TRBJ1-5, with unresolved D. The CDR3 is made up of 15 amino acids. Trimming pared 2 bases from V and 3 bases from J, leaving 11 bases between. The CDR3 bases are TGTGCCAGCAGTTTATCAGAGAGCTTCAATCAGCCCCAGCATTTT. The encoded protein is CASSLSESFNQPQHF.